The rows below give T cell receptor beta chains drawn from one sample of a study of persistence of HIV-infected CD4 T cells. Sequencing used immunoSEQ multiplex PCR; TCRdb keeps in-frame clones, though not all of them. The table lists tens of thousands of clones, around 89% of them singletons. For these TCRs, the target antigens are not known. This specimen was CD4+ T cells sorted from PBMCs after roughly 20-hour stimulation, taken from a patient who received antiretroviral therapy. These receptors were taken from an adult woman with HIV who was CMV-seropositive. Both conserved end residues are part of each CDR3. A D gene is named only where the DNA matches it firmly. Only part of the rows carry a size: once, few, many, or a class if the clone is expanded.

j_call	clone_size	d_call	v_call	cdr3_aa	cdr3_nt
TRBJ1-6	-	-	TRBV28	CASSLRQGYSPLHF	TGTGCCAGCAGTTTAAGGCAGGGTTATTCACCCCTCCACTTT
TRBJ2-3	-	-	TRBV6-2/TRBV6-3	CASSYSRRQPRSTDTQYF	TGTGCCAGCAGTTACTCGAGAAGGCAGCCACGAAGCACAGATACGCAGTATTTT
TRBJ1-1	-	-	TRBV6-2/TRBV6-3	CASSPNLGEAFF	TGTGCCAGCAGCCCGAACCTTGGGGAAGCTTTCTTT
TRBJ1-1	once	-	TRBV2	CASSTRRDTEAFF	TGTGCCAGCAGTACTAGACGTGACACTGAAGCTTTCTTT
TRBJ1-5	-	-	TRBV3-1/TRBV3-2	CASKGGSGNQPQHF	TGTGCCAGCAAAGGAGGGTCGGGCAATCAGCCCCAGCATTTT
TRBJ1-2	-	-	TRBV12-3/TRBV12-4	CASSAAARRGYTF	TGTGCCAGCAGTGCGGCTGCGCGAAGGGGCTACACCTTC
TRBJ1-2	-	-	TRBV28	CASSLGLTNYGYTF	TGTGCCAGCAGTTTGGGACTCACTAACTATGGCTACACCTTC
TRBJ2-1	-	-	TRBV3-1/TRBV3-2	CASRSRGGVNEQFF	TGTGCCAGCAGGTCCCGAGGCGGGGTCAATGAGCAGTTCTTC
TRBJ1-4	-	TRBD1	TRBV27	CASSDRQGITNEKLFF	TGTGCCAGCAGTGATCGACAGGGGATAACTAATGAAAAACTGTTTTTT
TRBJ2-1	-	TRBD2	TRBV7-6	CASSLDGRYYNEQFF	TGTGCCAGCAGCTTAGACGGGAGGTACTACAATGAGCAGTTCTTC
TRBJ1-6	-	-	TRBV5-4	CASSLMTDSPLHF	TGTGCCAGCAGCTTAATGACAGATTCACCCCTCCACTTT
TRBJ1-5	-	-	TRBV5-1	CASSLRGDTGQPQHF	TGCGCCAGCAGCTTGAGAGGGGATACGGGGCAGCCCCAGCATTTT
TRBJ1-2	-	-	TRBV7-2	CASSLEVGETYGYTF	TGTGCCAGCAGCTTAGAGGTCGGAGAGACCTATGGCTACACCTTC
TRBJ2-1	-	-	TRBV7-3	CASSLQGYNEQFF	TGTGCCAGCAGCTTACAAGGTTACAATGAGCAGTTCTTC
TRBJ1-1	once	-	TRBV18	CASSLRQDMNTEAFF	TGTGCCAGCTCACTACGACAGGATATGAACACTGAAGCTTTCTTT
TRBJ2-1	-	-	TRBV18	CASSPTMGNEQFF	TGTGCCAGCTCACCTACAATGGGTAATGAGCAGTTCTTC
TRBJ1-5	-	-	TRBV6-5	CASISHRNGNQPQHF	TGTGCCAGCATTTCCCACAGAAACGGCAATCAGCCCCAGCATTTT
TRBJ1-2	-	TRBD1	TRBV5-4	CASRDRARYGYTF	TGTGCCAGCAGAGACAGGGCAAGATATGGCTACACCTTC
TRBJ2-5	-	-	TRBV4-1	CASSQDGAIQETQYF	TGCGCCAGCAGCCAAGATGGGGCTATACAAGAGACCCAGTACTTC
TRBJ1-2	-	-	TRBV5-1	CASSIGTLYGYTF	TGCGCCAGCAGCATCGGGACCCTGTATGGCTACACCTTC
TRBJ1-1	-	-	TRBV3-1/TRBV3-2	CASSQQGLTEAFF	TGTGCCAGCAGCCAACAGGGACTCACTGAAGCTTTCTTT
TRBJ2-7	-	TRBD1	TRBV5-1	CASSPLAATGAPNEQYF	TGCGCCAGCAGCCCCCTAGCAGCGACAGGGGCCCCAAACGAGCAGTACTTC
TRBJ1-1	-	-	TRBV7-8	CASSLVRGTEAFF	TGTGCCAGCAGCTTAGTCAGGGGCACTGAAGCTTTCTTT
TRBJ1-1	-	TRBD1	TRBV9	CASSARDRGLNTEAFF	TGTGCCAGCAGCGCCCGGGACAGGGGCTTGAACACTGAAGCTTTCTTT
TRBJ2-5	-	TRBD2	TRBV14	CASSRLAGEEVTQYF	TGTGCCAGCAGCCGACTAGCGGGAGAAGAGGTAACCCAGTACTTC
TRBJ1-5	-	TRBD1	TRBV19	CASSMDRNQPQHF	TGTGCCAGTAGTATGGACAGGAATCAGCCCCAGCATTTT
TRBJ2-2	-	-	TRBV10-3	CAISEPGRNTGELFF	TGTGCCATCAGTGAACCGGGGAGGAACACCGGGGAGCTGTTTTTT